This T cell receptor (beta chain) was observed in a study of blood T cells in healthy people across ages (dated by TCRdb to about 2015). At the level of the whole study: In model experiments, template switching captured about one uniquely barcoded TCR beta cDNA molecule for every two T cells. To track age-related changes in TCR beta repertoire diversity, the study relied on deep sequencing normalized with unique cDNA molecular identifiers. For two donors (one aged 18 to 30 and one aged 80 or older), the study analyzed two additional independent replicas of 1 million unique cDNA reads from the same blood draw. To avoid experimental bias, donors of different ages were distributed randomly across sequencing lanes. The donors were divided into four age groups: young (average around 16 years), middle-aged (about 41), aged (roughly 60) and long-lived (about 90). What the work shows at the level of the full study, not this receptor alone: Compared with the aged group, the long-lived group had more naive CD4+ T cells, fewer expanded clones and increased TCR diversity, a pattern suggesting age selection. There was a strong correlation between observed TCR beta diversity and the percentage of naive T cells measured by flow cytometry. Observed TCR beta diversity per million T cells fell roughly linearly with age, and a significant reduction was already apparent by age roughly 40. Since profiling was done on bulk unsorted PBMCs, naive and antigen-experienced compartments could not be conclusively compared. Because donor CMV infection status was unknown, age-related changes in expanded clonotypes were potentially confounded. Total diversity estimates from one million sequenced T cells were considered lower bounds and underestimates.

This clonotype has more than one count but fewer than ten. Its cognate antigen has yet to be identified. The sample holds no much larger clone one base away, and base qualities are not on file. The protocol used for the library was 5' RACE. TCRdb lists the instrument as Illumina HiSeq 2500. A second roughly 6 to 12 cycle PCR used a sample-barcoded 5' primer and a J-beta primer mix. A template-switch 5' adaptor carrying 12 random nucleotides introduced a unique molecular identifier onto each TCR beta cDNA molecule. Each sample yielded at least 2.5 million CDR3-containing paired-end reads. First-strand cDNA synthesis was performed from all RNA using the Mint cDNA synthesis kit, with priming by a TRBC-specific oligonucleotide. After uracil-DNA glycosylase treatment, a first 18-cycle PCR used universal primers M1SS and BC2_uni_R on all cDNA. On the study's bioinformatics: Each sample was normalized by randomly selecting 1 million high-quality reads, each carrying a distinct molecular identifier. Reads sharing molecular identifiers were discarded rather than binned into consensus sequences. MiTCR, with a Q25 quality threshold and the strictest error-elimination algorithm, was used for CDR3 identification, clonotype clustering and error correction. Lower-bound total TCR beta diversity was estimated with a nonparametric unseen species model using Euler transformation. Using fastp trimming at Q25 and MiXCR clonotype assembly, TCRdb reanalyzed the public sequencing data and kept in-frame beta chains. Identical CDR3 protein sequences are pooled into one entry, listed with their most common genes and DNA. None of the V and J calls come from the authors' own analysis; TCRdb made them. The sample has about 780,000 distinct CDR3 sequences on record, around 62% of them singletons. Of the sample, 28% is held by the ten largest clones.

The germline V gene sets CDR1 to SGHVS and CDR2 to FQNEAQ. Cut back by 2 bases and 7 bases, the V and J ends lie 15 bases apart. There are 14 amino acids in the CDR3, from cysteine to phenylalanine inclusive. Left in the record is the CDR3 DNA by itself, 42 bases read in frame from the first base. Systemically healthy Caucasian individuals from Russia, 39 in total and aged roughly 6 to 100 years, were included as donors. Roughly 11 milliliters of peripheral blood were drawn from each donor into EDTA-treated Vacutainer tubes. Ficoll-Paque density-gradient centrifugation was used to isolate PBMCs, with at least 7 million per sample. Total RNA, at least 5 micrograms per sample, was extracted from PBMCs with Trizol reagent. The percentages of naive CD45RAhigh/CD27high T cells were determined by flow cytometry on a PBMC aliquot from every donor.

The chain employs TRBV7-8 and TRBJ2-7; TRBD1 is possibly the D segment (6 matching bases). What was sequenced was blood. The TCR comes from a young man in good health. The sequence in DNA is TGTGCCAGCAGCTTACGACAGGACCCCCTGGAGCAGTACTTC. This is translated as CASSLRQDPLEQYF.